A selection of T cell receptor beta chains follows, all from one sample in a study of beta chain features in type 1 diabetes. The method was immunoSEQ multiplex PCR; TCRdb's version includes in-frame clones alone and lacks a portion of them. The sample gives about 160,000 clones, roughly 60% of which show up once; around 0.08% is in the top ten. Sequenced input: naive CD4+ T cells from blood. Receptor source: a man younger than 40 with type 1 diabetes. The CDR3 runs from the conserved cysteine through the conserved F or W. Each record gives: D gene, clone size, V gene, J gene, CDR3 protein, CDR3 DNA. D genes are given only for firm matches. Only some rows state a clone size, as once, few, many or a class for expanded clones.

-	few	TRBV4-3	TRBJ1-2	CASSQTRNYGYTF	TGCGCCAGCAGCCAAACGAGGAACTATGGCTACACCTTC
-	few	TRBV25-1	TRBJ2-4	CASSSATEREAKNIQYF	TGTGCCAGCAGTAGCGCGACGGAGAGGGAAGCCAAAAACATTCAGTACTTC
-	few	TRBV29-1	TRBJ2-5	CSGARGGETQYF	TGCAGCGGCGCGAGGGGGGGCGAGACCCAGTACTTC
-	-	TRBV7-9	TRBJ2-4	CASSHTGLAKNIQYF	TGTGCCAGCAGCCATACAGGGCTAGCCAAAAACATTCAGTACTTC
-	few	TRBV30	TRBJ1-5	CAWSPDRTNSNQPQHF	TGTGCCTGGAGCCCCGACAGGACTAATAGCAATCAGCCCCAGCATTTT
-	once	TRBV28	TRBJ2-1	CASSSTLHNEQFF	TGTGCCAGCAGTTCCACGCTTCACAATGAGCAGTTCTTC
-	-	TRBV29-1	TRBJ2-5	CSDVARSQETQYF	TGCAGCGACGTAGCACGCAGCCAAGAGACCCAGTACTTC
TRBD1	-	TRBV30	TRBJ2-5	CAWDKQGIGETQYF	TGTGCCTGGGATAAACAGGGGATAGGGGAGACCCAGTACTTC
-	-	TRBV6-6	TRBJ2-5	CASSPGPSRETQYF	TGTGCCAGCAGTCCGGGACCCTCGAGGGAGACCCAGTACTTC
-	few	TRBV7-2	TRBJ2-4	CASSLSEGMNIQYF	TGTGCCAGCAGCTTATCGGAAGGGATGAACATTCAGTACTTC
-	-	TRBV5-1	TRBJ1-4	CASSEKLDSRNGKLFF	TGCGCCAGCAGCGAGAAGTTAGACAGTCGCAACGGAAAACTGTTTTTT
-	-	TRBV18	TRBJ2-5	CASSPAPQETQYF	TGTGCCAGCTCACCGGCACCTCAAGAGACCCAGTACTTC
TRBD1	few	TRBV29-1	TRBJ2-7	CSAWDRGYEQYF	TGCAGCGCCTGGGACAGGGGTTACGAGCAGTACTTC
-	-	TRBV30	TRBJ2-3	CAWSVTEGDTQYF	TGTGCCTGGAGTGTAACCGAAGGGGATACGCAGTATTTT
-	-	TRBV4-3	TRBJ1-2	CASSQATGVDGYTF	TGCGCCAGCAGCCAAGCCACAGGAGTTGATGGCTACACCTTC
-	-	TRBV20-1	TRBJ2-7	CSASRDYEQYF	TGCAGTGCTAGCAGGGACTACGAGCAGTACTTC
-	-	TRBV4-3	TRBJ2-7	CASSQDLGSYEQYF	TGCGCCAGCAGCCAAGATCTAGGCAGCTACGAGCAGTACTTC
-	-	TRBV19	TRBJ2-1	CASSPSYNEQFF	TGTGCCAGTAGTCCGTCCTACAATGAGCAGTTCTTC
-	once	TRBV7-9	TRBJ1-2	CASSPSAGSGYTF	TGTGCCAGCAGCCCTTCAGCGGGTAGTGGCTACACCTTC
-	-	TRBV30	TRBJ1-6	CAWSVEDTSPLHF	TGTGCCTGGAGTGTAGAAGACACTTCACCCCTCCACTTT
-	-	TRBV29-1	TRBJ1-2	CSVPLTFGASIWDGYTF	TGCAGCGTGCCTCTTACATTCGGGGCGTCTATTTGGGATGGCTACACCTTC
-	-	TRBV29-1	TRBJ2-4	CSVTRTDLAKNIQYF	TGCAGCGTTACTCGGACGGACCTAGCCAAAAACATTCAGTACTTC
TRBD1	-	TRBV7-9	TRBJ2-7	CASSFPTGGGSESEQYF	TGTGCCAGCAGCTTCCCGACAGGGGGCGGTTCGGAGAGCGAGCAGTACTTC
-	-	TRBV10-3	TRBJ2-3	CAIRTGTPTDTQYF	TGTGCCATCAGAACAGGGACCCCCACAGATACGCAGTATTTT
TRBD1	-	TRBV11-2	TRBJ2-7	CASSFADRVYEQYF	TGTGCCAGCAGCTTCGCCGACAGGGTCTACGAGCAGTACTTC
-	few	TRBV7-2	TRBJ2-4	CASSLGPGTLQYF	TGTGCCAGCAGCTTAGGGCCCGGTACCCTTCAGTACTTC
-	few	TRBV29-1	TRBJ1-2	CSVGGGFYGYTF	TGCAGCGTTGGAGGTGGCTTCTATGGCTACACCTTC
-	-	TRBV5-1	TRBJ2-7	CASSSTGTANEQYF	TGCGCCAGCAGCTCTACAGGGACGGCTAACGAGCAGTACTTC